This TCR beta chain emerged from a study of shared clonotypes between healthy human individuals. Trimming left V 0 bases short and J 1 base short, with 8 bases between. CDR3 length: 15 amino acids. The germline CDR1 and CDR2 sequences are SGHDT and YYEEEE. Note on this clone: Its antigen is as yet unknown.

General study points: Across a handful of donors, naive CD4 shared around 5.1%, naive CD8 over 3%, memory CD4 over 2%, memory CD8 around 0.42%.

TCRdb's table, derived via immunoSEQ multiplex PCR, lists solely in-frame clones and lacks some. Among about 2.1 million clones, about 94% were seen once, and the ten largest hold 1.5% to 2%. It was CD45RO-negative cells, positively selected for CCR7, that made up naive CD8 cells, with terminally differentiated effector memory CD45RA+ cells excluded. Sequences were obtained from naive CD8+ T cells from PBMCs. The sequence derives from a man younger than 30 in good health. Some clones in this sample may be carry-over from other donors' samples. The J gene is TRBJ2-1, the V gene TRBV5-6; the D gene could be TRBD1 or TRBD2 (5 bases each). DNA of the CDR3: TGTGCCAGCAGCTTGGGGGGGTATTCCTACAATGAGCAGTTCTTC. It codes for CASSLGGYSYNEQFF.